These 16 T cell receptor beta chains were sequenced from one sample in a study of T-cell memory formation after mild COVID-19. TCRdb reprocessed the 5' RACE reads with MiXCR, giving one entry per CDR3 protein. The sample has 550,000 to 600,000 distinct CDR3 sequences, less than 25% seen once. Input material: PBMCs or a T cell subset sorted from them (not recorded which). The receptors here all came from an adult woman who had mild COVID-19 (a few samples of this study predate the infection). Cell type and time point are not known.

This clonotype has more than one count but fewer than ten. This chain connects TRBV10-3 to TRBJ2-7, with TRBD1 matching over 11 bases. The germline V gene has CDR1 ENHRY and CDR2 SYGVKD. This CDR3 spans 12 amino acids. With V trimmed by 10 bases and J by 6 bases, 5 bases remained unmatched. The CDR3 coding sequence is TGTGCCACCACCGGGACAGGGGGCGAGCAGTACTTC. Translating it yields CATTGTGGEQYF.

This clonotype was seen a few times. This chain connects TRBV7-2 to TRBJ2-7, with TRBD2 matching over 9 bases. Trimming at V came to 7 bases and at J to 0 bases, leaving 19 bases not matched to a gene. Germline V CDR1 and CDR2: SGHTA, FQGNSA. CDR3 length equals 19 residues. The CDR3 DNA sequence: TGTGCCAGCACCGCCGGGGCGCCTAGCGGGGATTCAAGCTCCTACGAGCAGTACTTC. This sequence encodes CASTAGAPSGDSSSYEQYF.

The chain is built from TRBV19 and TRBJ2-7, with 7 bases identical to TRBD1. The CDR3 length is 13 residues. V trimming: 7 bases; J trimming: 3 bases; junction bases outside the gene matches: 6. Germline CDR1 reads LNHDA; CDR2 reads SQIVND (reference sequence). The CDR3 loop reads CASKGGRNYEQYF. DNA for the CDR3: TGTGCCAGTAAAGGGGGCCGGAACTACGAGCAGTACTTC.

This clonotype appeared a single time. An end of the junction differs from the germline gene, which may be a read error. This chain connects TRBV6-6 to TRBJ2-7; 9 bases are shared with TRBD1. Germline V lookup: CDR1 MNHNY, CDR2 SVGAGI (reference sequence). There are 15 residues in the CDR3. CDR3 sequence (DNA): TGTGCCAGCAGCTGGACAGGGGCCTCCCCCTACGAGAAGTACTTC. The encoded protein is CASSWTGASPYEKYF.

Only a few counts were recorded for this clonotype. The chain joins TRBV7-9 to TRBJ2-1, with D perhaps given as TRBD1 or TRBD2 (6 bases each). The CDR3 extends over 16 amino acids. Germline loops: CDR1 SEHNR, CDR2 FQNEAQ (reference sequence). V shed 5 bases and J shed 5 bases, with 19 bases lying between them. CDR3 nucleotide sequence: TGTGCCAGCAGCCCGACACTGGGGGGCTATCACAATGAGCAGTTCTTC. Translated: CASSPTLGGYHNEQFF.

The chain combines TRBV30 with TRBJ1-1; D is ambiguous. With 0 bases removed from V and 1 base from J, the gap between germline ends came to 9 bases. Looked up from germline, CDR1 is GTSNPN and CDR2 is SVGIG (reference sequence). This CDR3 comprises 14 residues. DNA for the CDR3: TGTGCCTGGAGTGTAGATTCGCCGAACACTGAAGCTTTCTTT. This encodes CAWSVDSPNTEAFF.

CDR3 nucleotides: TGTGCCAGCAGGGGTGGGGCTAGCCCAGATACGCAGTATTTT. This encodes CASRGGASPDTQYF. The V call is TRBV3-1, the J call TRBJ2-3; D tentatively reads TRBD1 or TRBD2 (5 bases each). V lost 6 bases, J lost 4 bases, and 14 bases lay in between. The CDR3 is made up of 14 amino acids. Germline V gives CDR1 LGHDT, CDR2 YNNKEL (reference sequence).

V usage is TRBV4-1 and J usage is TRBJ2-2; possible D gene TRBD2, 5 bases. CDR1 and CDR2 from the germline V gene are MGHRA and YSYEKL. The CDR3 has 14 amino acids. Trimming shortened V by 0 bases and J by 7 bases, and 9 bases separated the two germline ends. The CDR3 coding sequence is TGCGCCAGCAGCCAAGATCTGGGAGTCGGGGAGCTGTTTTTT. This translates into CASSQDLGVGELFF.

J is TRBJ2-3 and V is TRBV2; no clear D. The CDR3 is made up of 15 amino acids. Germline assignment: CDR1 SNHLY and CDR2 FYNNEI. V gave up 10 bases and J gave up 2 bases, with 19 bases separating them. Here the CDR3 DNA reads TGTGCCAAAGGGTGGTCGGTTCGGCACACAGATACGCAGTATTTT. Its translation: CAKGWSVRHTDTQYF.

In its sample, this clonotype was seen many times. V is TRBV5-1 and J is TRBJ2-3, with 9 bases fitting TRBD2. CDR3 size: 13 residues. V lost 5 bases to trimming and J lost 5 bases; unmatched junction nucleotides: 3. Germline V gene lookup returns CDR1 SGHRS and CDR2 YFSETQ. The CDR3 sequence is CASRSGRRDTQYF. The CDR3 nucleotides read TGCGCCAGCAGGAGCGGGAGGAGAGATACGCAGTATTTT.

There are a few counts of this clonotype. The V gene is TRBV29-1, the J gene TRBJ2-1; D is uncertain. The CDR3 has 14 amino acids. Germline V gives CDR1 SQVTM, CDR2 ANQGSEA. The V gene lost 3 bases and the J gene lost 4 bases, with 13 bases spanning the gap. The CDR3 loop is CSVERPDSYNEQFF. CDR3 in DNA: TGCAGCGTTGAGAGGCCAGACTCTTACAATGAGCAGTTCTTC.

This clonotype turned up a few times. The V gene is TRBV12-3 or TRBV12-4, the J gene TRBJ2-2; 7 bases line up with TRBD2. Trimming removed 6 bases from V and 5 bases from J; junction bases left unmatched: 9. This CDR3 contains 15 residues. The CDR3 sequence: CASRMGLSQTGELFF. The CDR3 bases are TGTGCCAGCAGGATGGGACTATCCCAGACCGGGGAGCTGTTTTTT.

This clonotype was seen a few times. V and J are TRBV9 and TRBJ2-1; D might be TRBD2 (6 bases). In germline, CDR1 is SGDLS, CDR2 YYNGEE. Trimming pared 0 bases from V and 8 bases from J, leaving 12 bases between. The CDR3 is 14 amino acids. The CDR3 DNA follows: TGTGCCAGCAGCGTAGAACTAGCTGGGGATGAGCAGTTCTTC. This sequence encodes CASSVELAGDEQFF.

This clonotype occurred a few times. The chain joins TRBV6-5 to TRBJ1-1; 10 bases fit TRBD1. V dropped 7 bases and J dropped 5; count of bases not matched to a gene: 4. The CDR3 loop spans 13 amino acids. Germline V lookup: CDR1 MNHEY, CDR2 SVGAGI. The CDR3 coding sequence is TGTGCCAGCACTAAGGGACAGGGGACTGAAGCTTTCTTT. Amino acid sequence: CASTKGQGTEAFF.

This chain links TRBV29-1 with TRBJ2-1, with D perhaps matching TRBD1 or TRBD2 (7 bases each). CDR1 is SQVTM, CDR2 ANQGSEA, per germline. This CDR3 is 15 amino acids long. Trimming took off 3 bases at V and 4 bases at J, with 16 bases between the two ends. In nucleotides, the CDR3 is TGCAGCGTTGAGGGGGGGACAGCGGCATACAATGAGCAGTTCTTC. It is translated as CSVEGGTAAYNEQFF.

This clonotype was counted a few times. The V call is TRBV29-1, the J call TRBJ2-3, with 7 bases lining up with TRBD2. Germline trimming cut 2 bases from V and 4 bases from J; bases unmatched to any gene: 3. CDR1 and CDR2 (germline): SQVTM, ANQGSEA. This CDR3 region has 13 residues. CDR3 loop: CSVERSGADTQYF. The CDR3 nucleotides are TGCAGCGTTGAAAGAAGCGGGGCAGATACGCAGTATTTT.